This TCR beta chain was observed in a study of spatial heterogeneity in lung cancer. Time point here: blood at routine non-recurrence follow-up after resection. Ten or more counts support this clonotype. TCRdb used MiXCR to reprocess the 5' RACE reads, holding one entry per CDR3 protein. The sample has 20,000 to 25,000 distinct CDR3 sequences, more than 9.5% seen once. With V trimmed by 3 bases and J by 8 bases, 3 bases remained unmatched. The CDR3 totals 13 residues. The germline V gene has CDR1 SGHNT and CDR2 YENEEA. The specimen was PBMCs, collected at follow-up. This TCR came from a male donor with early-stage non-small cell lung cancer. The chain is built from TRBV11-3 and TRBJ2-1, with 8 positions matching TRBD2. The CDR3 DNA sequence: TGTGCCAGCAGCTTGGCGGGGGGTGATGAGCAGTTCTTC. Amino acid sequence: CASSLAGGDEQFF.